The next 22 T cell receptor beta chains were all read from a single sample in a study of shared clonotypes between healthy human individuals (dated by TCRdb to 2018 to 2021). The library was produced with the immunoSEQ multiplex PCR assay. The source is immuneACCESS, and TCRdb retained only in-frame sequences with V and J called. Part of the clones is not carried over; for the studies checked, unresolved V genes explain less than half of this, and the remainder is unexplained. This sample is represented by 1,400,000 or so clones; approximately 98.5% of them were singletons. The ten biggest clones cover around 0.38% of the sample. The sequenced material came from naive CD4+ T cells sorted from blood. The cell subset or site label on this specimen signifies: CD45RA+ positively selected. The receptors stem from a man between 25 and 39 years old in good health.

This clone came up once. CDR3 in DNA: TGTGCCAGCAGCGACGGACCCCCGCCCCCGCAGTATTTT. It codes for CASSDGPPPPQYF. This chain uses TRBV9 with TRBJ2-3; D not certain. Per germline, CDR1 SGDLS and CDR2 YYNGEE. There are 13 residues in the CDR3. V was clipped by 3 bases and J by 10 bases, with 15 bases between them.

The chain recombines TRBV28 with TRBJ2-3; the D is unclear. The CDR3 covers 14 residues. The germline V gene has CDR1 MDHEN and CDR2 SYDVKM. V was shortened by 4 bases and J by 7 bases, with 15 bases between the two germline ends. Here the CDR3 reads CASSSRPAPYTQYF. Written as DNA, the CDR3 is TGTGCCAGCAGTTCCCGTCCCGCCCCCTATACGCAGTATTTT.

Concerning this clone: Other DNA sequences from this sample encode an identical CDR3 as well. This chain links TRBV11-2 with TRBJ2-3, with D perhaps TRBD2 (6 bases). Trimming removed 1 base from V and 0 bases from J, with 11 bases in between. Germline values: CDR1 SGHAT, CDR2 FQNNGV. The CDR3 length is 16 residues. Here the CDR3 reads CASSLVGGTSTDTQYF. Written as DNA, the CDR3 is TGTGCCAGCAGCTTAGTCGGCGGGACTAGCACAGATACGCAGTATTTT. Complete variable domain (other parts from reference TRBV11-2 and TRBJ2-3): EAGVAQSPRYKIIEKRQSVAFWCNPISGHATLYWYQQILGQGPKLLIQFQNNGVVDDSQLPKDRFSAERLKGVDSTLKIQPAKLEDSAVYLCASSLVGGTSTDTQYFGPGTRLTVL.

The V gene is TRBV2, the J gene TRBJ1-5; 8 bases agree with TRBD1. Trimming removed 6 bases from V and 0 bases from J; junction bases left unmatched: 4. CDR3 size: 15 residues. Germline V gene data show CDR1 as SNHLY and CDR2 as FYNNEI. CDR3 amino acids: CASSVGQDSNQPQHF. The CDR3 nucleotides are TGTGCCAGCAGCGTGGGACAGGATAGCAATCAGCCCCAGCATTTT.

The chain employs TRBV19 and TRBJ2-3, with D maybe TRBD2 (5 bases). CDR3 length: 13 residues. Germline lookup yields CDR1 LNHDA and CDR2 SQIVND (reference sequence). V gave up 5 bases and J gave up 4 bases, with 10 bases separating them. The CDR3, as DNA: TGTGCCAGTAGTCTAGCAGATCCAGATACGCAGTATTTT. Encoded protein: CASSLADPDTQYF. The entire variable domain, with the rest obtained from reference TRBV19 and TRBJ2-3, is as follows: DGGITQSPKYLFRKEGQNVTLSCEQNLNHDAMYWYRQDPGQGLRLIYYSQIVNDFQKGDIAEGYSVSREKKESFPLTVTSAQKNPTAFYLCASSLADPDTQYFGPGTRLTVL.

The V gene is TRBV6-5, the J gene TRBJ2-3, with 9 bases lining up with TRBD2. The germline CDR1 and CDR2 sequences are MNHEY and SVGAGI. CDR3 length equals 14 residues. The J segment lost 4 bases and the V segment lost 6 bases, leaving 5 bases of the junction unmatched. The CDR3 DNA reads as TGTGCCAGCAGGCCGGTAGCGGGGGCAGATACGCAGTATTTT. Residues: CASRPVAGADTQYF.

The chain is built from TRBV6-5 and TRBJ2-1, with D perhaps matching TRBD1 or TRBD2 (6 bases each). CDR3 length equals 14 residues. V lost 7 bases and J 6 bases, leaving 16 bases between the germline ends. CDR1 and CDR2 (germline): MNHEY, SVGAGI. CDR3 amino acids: CASNKGGSGNEQFF. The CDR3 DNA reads TGTGCCAGCAACAAGGGGGGTAGTGGCAATGAGCAGTTCTTC.

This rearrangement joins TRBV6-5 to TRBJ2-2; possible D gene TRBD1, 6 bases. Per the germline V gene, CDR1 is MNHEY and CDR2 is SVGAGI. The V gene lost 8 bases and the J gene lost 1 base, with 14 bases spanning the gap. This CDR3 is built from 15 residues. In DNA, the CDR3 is TGTGCCAGCGGGCCACGAGGGGGGAACACCGGGGAGCTGTTTTTT. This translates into CASGPRGGNTGELFF.

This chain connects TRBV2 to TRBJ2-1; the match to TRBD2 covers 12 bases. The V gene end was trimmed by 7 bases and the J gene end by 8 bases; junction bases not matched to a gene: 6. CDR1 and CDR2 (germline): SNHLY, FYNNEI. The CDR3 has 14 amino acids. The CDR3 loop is CASNPSGRAHEQFF. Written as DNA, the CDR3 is TGTGCCAGCAATCCTAGCGGGAGGGCCCATGAGCAGTTCTTC.

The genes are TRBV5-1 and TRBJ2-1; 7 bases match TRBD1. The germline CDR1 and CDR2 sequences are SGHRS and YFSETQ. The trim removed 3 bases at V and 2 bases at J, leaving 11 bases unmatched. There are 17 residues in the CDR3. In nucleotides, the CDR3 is TGCGCCAGCAGCTCCCACCTGAGAGGGGGCCCCTACAATGAGCAGTTCTTC. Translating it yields CASSSHLRGGPYNEQFF.

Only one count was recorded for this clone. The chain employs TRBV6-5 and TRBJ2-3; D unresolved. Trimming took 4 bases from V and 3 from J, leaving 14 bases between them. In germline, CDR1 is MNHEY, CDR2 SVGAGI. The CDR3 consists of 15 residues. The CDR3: CASSFAGVFTDTQYF. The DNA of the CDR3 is TGTGCCAGCAGTTTTGCTGGGGTTTTTACAGATACGCAGTATTTT.

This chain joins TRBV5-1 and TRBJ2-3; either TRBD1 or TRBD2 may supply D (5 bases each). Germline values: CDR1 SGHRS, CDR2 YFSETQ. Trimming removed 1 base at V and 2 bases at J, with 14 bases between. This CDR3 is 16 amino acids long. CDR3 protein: CASSLWGKTFTDTQYF. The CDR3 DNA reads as TGCGCCAGCAGCTTGTGGGGGAAGACCTTCACAGATACGCAGTATTTT.

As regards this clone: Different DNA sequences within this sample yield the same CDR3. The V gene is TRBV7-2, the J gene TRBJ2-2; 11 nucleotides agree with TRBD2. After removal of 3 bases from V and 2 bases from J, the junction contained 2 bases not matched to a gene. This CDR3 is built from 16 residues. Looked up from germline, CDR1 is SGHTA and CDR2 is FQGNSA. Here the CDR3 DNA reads TGTGCCAGCAGCTTTAGACTAGCGGGAAACACCGGGGAGCTGTTTTTT. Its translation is CASSFRLAGNTGELFF.

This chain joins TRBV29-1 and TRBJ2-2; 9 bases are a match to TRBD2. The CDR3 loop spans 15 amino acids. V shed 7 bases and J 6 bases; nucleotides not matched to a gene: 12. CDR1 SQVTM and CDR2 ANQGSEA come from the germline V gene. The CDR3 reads CSAVGRGRGSGELFF. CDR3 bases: TGCAGCGCTGTCGGGCGCGGGAGGGGCTCCGGGGAGCTGTTTTTT.

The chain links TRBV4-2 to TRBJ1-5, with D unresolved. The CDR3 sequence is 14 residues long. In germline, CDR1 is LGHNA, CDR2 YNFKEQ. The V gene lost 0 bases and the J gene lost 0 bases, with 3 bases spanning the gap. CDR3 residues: CASSQDDSNQPQHF. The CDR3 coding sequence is TGTGCCAGCAGCCAAGATGATAGCAATCAGCCCCAGCATTTT.

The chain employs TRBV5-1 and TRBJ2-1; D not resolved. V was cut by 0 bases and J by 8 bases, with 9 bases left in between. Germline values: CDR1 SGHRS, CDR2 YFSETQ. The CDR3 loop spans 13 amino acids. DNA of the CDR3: TGCGCCAGCAGCTTGGTTGAGCAGTATGAGCAGTTCTTC. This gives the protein CASSLVEQYEQFF.

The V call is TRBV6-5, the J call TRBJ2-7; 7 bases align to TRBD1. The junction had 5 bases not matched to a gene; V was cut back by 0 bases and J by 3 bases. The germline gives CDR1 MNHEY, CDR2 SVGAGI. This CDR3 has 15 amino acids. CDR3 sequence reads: CASSYSGQLHYEQYF. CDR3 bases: TGTGCCAGCAGTTACTCGGGACAGCTCCACTACGAGCAGTACTTC.

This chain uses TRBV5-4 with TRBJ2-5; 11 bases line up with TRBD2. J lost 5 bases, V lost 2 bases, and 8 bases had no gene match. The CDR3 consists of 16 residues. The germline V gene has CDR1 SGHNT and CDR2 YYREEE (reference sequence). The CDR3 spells CASSLASGRRHETQYF. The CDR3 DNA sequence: TGTGCCAGCAGCTTAGCTAGCGGGAGGCGTCACGAGACCCAGTACTTC.

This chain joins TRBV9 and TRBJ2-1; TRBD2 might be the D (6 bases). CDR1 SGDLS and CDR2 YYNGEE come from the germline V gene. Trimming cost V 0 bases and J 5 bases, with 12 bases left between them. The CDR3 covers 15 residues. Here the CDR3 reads CASSVVAEGNNEQFF. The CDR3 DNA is TGTGCCAGCAGCGTAGTAGCGGAGGGGAACAATGAGCAGTTCTTC.

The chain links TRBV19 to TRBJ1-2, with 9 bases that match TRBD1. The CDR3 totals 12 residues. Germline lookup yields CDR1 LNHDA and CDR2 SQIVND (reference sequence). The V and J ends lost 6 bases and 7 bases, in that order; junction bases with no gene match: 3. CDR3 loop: CASSRTGAGYTF. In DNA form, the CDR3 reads TGTGCCAGTAGCCGGACAGGGGCTGGCTACACCTTC.

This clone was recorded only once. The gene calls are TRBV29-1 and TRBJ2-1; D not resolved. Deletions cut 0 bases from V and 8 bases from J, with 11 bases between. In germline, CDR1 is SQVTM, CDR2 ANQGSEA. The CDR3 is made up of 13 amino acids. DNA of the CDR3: TGCAGCGTTGAAGAGGGGTGGCAAGATGAGCAGTTCTTC. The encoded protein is CSVEEGWQDEQFF.

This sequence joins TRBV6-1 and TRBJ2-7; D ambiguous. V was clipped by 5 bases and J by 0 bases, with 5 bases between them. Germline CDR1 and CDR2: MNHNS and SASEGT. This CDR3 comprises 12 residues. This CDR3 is CASSRSSYEQYF. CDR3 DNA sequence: TGTGCCAGCAGTCGAAGCTCCTACGAGCAGTACTTC.